Each of the 28 T cell receptor beta chains below was sequenced from the same sample in a study of OX40 agonist ivuxolimab in advanced cancers. Clones were read by immunoSEQ multiplex PCR, and TCRdb kept only the in-frame ones, dropping some. Here the sample spans more than 45,000 clones, about 89% being singletons. Source: CD4+ or CD8+ T cells sorted from blood, taken in a trial of the OX40 agonist ivuxolimab. The receptor source for this set is an adult with an advanced solid tumor such as melanoma, head and neck, liver or kidney cancer.

The chain combines TRBV7-9 with TRBJ1-2; D is unclear. There are 13 residues in the CDR3. The V gene's germline CDR1 is SEHNR and CDR2 FQNEAQ (reference sequence). Trimming took off 5 bases at V and 6 bases at J, with 13 bases between the two ends. CDR3 in amino acids: CASSPGEFHGYTF. The CDR3 DNA follows: TGTGCCAGCAGCCCCGGTGAGTTCCATGGCTACACCTTC.

The chain is built from TRBV7-3 and TRBJ1-1; D not resolved. Trimming left V 1 base short and J 3 bases short, with 6 bases between. The CDR3 spans 13 residues. CDR1 and CDR2 from the germline V gene are SGHTA and FQGTGA. The CDR3 DNA reads TGTGCCAGCAGCTTAAAAGAAGACACTGAAGCTTTCTTT. It specifies CASSLKEDTEAFF.

The J gene is TRBJ1-1, the V gene TRBV27; tentatively, D is TRBD1 (6 bases). V lost 3 bases to trimming and J lost 3 bases, with 11 bases between them. The CDR3 length is 14 residues. Germline V lookup: CDR1 MNHEY, CDR2 SMNVEV (reference sequence). This CDR3 reads CASSFDRTHTEAFF. CDR3 nucleotide sequence: TGTGCCAGCAGTTTTGACAGGACCCACACTGAAGCTTTCTTT.

The chain joins TRBV19 to TRBJ2-3; 10 bases line up with TRBD2. Germline CDR1 LNHDA, CDR2 SQIVND (reference sequence). The CDR3 sequence is 16 residues long. J gave up 2 bases and V 5 bases, and 7 bases lay outside the gene matches. CDR3 in DNA: TGTGCCAGTAGTCTCCGGACTAGCGGTTTCACAGATACGCAGTATTTT. Its translation is CASSLRTSGFTDTQYF.

The count of this clone is one. V is TRBV27 and J is TRBJ2-1; possible D gene TRBD1, 5 bases. CDR3 length: 15 residues. V shed 8 bases and J shed 5 bases, with 19 bases lying between them. Germline V gene sequence: CDR1 MNHEY, CDR2 SMNVEV (reference sequence). CDR3 residues: CASRTSGYTHNEQFF. The CDR3 nucleotides are TGTGCCAGCCGTACCTCAGGGTATACCCACAATGAGCAGTTCTTC.

The chain recombines TRBV9 with TRBJ2-2; 7 nucleotides match TRBD1. This CDR3 is 15 amino acids long. CDR1 is SGDLS, CDR2 YYNGEE, per germline. V lost 3 bases and J lost 3; bases outside the gene matches: 5. DNA of the CDR3: TGTGCCAGCAGCGATGGGACAGACGACACCGGGGAGCTGTTTTTT. Protein product: CASSDGTDDTGELFF.

The chain has TRBV12-5 and TRBJ1-2; D may be TRBD1 (5 bases). In germline, CDR1 is LGHNT, CDR2 FRNRAP. CDR3 length: 14 residues. Trimming shortened V by 5 bases and J by 0 bases, and 10 bases separated the two germline ends. The CDR3 protein is CASGPSGTNYGYTF. CDR3 sequence (DNA): TGTGCTAGTGGTCCCTCAGGGACTAACTATGGCTACACCTTC.

This chain uses TRBV6-5 with TRBJ2-1; either TRBD1 or TRBD2 may supply D (5 bases each). Germline CDR1 reads MNHEY; CDR2 reads SVGAGI. The CDR3 contains 16 residues. The V end lost 0 bases, the J end lost 5 bases, and 14 bases lay between the germline ends. The CDR3 sequence is CASSYSMWDQHNEQFF. Here the CDR3 DNA reads TGTGCCAGCAGTTACTCGATGTGGGACCAACACAATGAGCAGTTCTTC.

The J gene is TRBJ2-2, the V gene TRBV5-8, with TRBD2 matching over 8 bases. Germline lookup yields CDR1 SGHTS and CDR2 YDEGEE. The J segment lost 1 base and the V segment lost 3 bases, leaving 5 bases of the junction unmatched. CDR3 length: 16 amino acids. CDR3 region: CASSSLAGKNTGELFF. CDR3 coding DNA: TGTGCCAGCAGCTCCTTAGCGGGGAAGAACACCGGGGAGCTGTTTTTT.

A few counts support this clone. V usage is TRBV7-9 and J usage is TRBJ1-1; D is unclear. Looked up from germline, CDR1 is SEHNR and CDR2 is FQNEAQ (reference sequence). V gave up 0 bases and J gave up 7 bases, with 9 bases separating them. The CDR3 has 13 amino acids. The CDR3 is CASSLALGNEAFF. DNA of the CDR3: TGTGCCAGCAGCTTAGCGTTGGGGAATGAAGCTTTCTTT.

The rearrangement links TRBV28 to TRBJ1-2; no definite D call. Germline values: CDR1 MDHEN, CDR2 SYDVKM. V was trimmed by 6 bases and J by 4 bases, leaving 18 bases between them. The CDR3 has 15 residues. Here the CDR3 reads CASSPTGRFGYGYTF. In nucleotides, the CDR3 is TGTGCCAGCAGCCCAACGGGTAGGTTCGGCTATGGCTACACCTTC.

This clone was counted a few times. The V and J genes are TRBV4-2 and TRBJ1-1, with D perhaps matching TRBD1 (5 bases). Germline-derived CDR1 and CDR2 are LGHNA and YNFKEQ. The CDR3 consists of 15 residues. V was shortened by 5 bases and J by 5 bases, with 18 bases between the two germline ends. The CDR3 DNA reads as TGTGCCAGCAGCGACCCGACAGCAGAAGGGACTGAAGCTTTCTTT. Translated: CASSDPTAEGTEAFF.

The chain carries TRBV2 and TRBJ2-1; TRBD2 aligns across 14 bases. The CDR3 runs 16 residues. V lost 6 bases to trimming and J lost 8 bases; unmatched junction nucleotides: 9. Per germline, CDR1 SNHLY and CDR2 FYNNEI. The CDR3 DNA is TGTGCCAGCAGGGGACTAGCGGGAGATTTAGTCCATGAGCAGTTCTTC. It specifies CASRGLAGDLVHEQFF.

Only a few counts were recorded for this clone. The chain recombines TRBV5-4 with TRBJ2-7, with D tentatively TRBD1 (6 bases). Trimming took 7 bases from V and 4 from J, leaving 12 bases between them. CDR1 and CDR2 (germline): SGHNT, YYREEE (reference sequence). The CDR3 has 12 amino acids. The CDR3 loop is CASSEGDYEQYF. The CDR3, as DNA: TGTGCCAGCTCTGAGGGGGATTACGAGCAGTACTTC.

The table lists this clone with a count of one. The V call is TRBV23-1, the J call TRBJ1-1, with D possibly TRBD1 on 6 matching bases. TRBV23-1 is flagged as an ORF with uncertain function. The CDR3 spans 13 residues. V dropped 6 bases and J dropped 7 bases, with 15 bases sitting between them. CDR3 coding DNA: TGCGCCAGCAGACTACTACAGGGCTTTGAAGCTTTCTTT. It codes for CASRLLQGFEAFF.

The rearrangement uses TRBV29-1 and TRBJ2-2; D gene ambiguous. The V gene's germline CDR1 is SQVTM and CDR2 ANQGSEA. CDR3 length: 13 residues. V was trimmed by 2 bases and J by 2 bases, leaving 6 bases between them. This CDR3 is CSVEWTNTGELFF. CDR3 nucleotide sequence: TGCAGCGTTGAATGGACCAACACCGGGGAGCTGTTTTTT.

This chain links TRBV28 with TRBJ1-1; D might be TRBD1 (5 bases). The germline V gene has CDR1 MDHEN and CDR2 SYDVKM. This CDR3 has 15 amino acids. With 5 bases removed from V and 4 bases from J, the gap between germline ends came to 17 bases. CDR3 nucleotide sequence: TGTGCCAGCAGTCCTGGTGACAGATTACGCACTGAAGCTTTCTTT. Translation gives CASSPGDRLRTEAFF.

This clone occurred once. The chain recombines TRBV25-1 with TRBJ2-1; tentatively, D is TRBD1 or TRBD2 (5 bases each). CDR1 and CDR2 from the germline V gene are MGHDK and SYGVNS. Trimming removed 2 bases from V and 9 bases from J, with 5 bases in between. This CDR3 is built from 11 residues. CDR3 sequence (DNA): TGTGCCAGCAGTGAAGGGGGTGAGCAGTTCTTC. As protein: CASSEGGEQFF. The full variable domain, in which reference TRBV25-1 and TRBJ2-1 provide the parts outside the CDR3, is EADIYQTPRYLVIGTGKKITLECSQTMGHDKMYWYQQDPGMELHLIHYSYGVNSTEKGDLSSESTVSRIRTEHFPLTLESARPSHTSQYLCASSEGGEQFFGPGTRLTVL.

The V call is TRBV7-9, the J call TRBJ2-5; D remains ambiguous. The end of the DNA aligns better with TRBJ2-7, so the J call may be wrong. This CDR3 is 14 amino acids long. Per the germline V gene, CDR1 is SEHNR and CDR2 is FQNEAQ (reference sequence). DNA for the CDR3: TGTGCCAGCAGCTTGGGGATTCAGCCCTACGAGCAGTACTTC. Its translation is CASSLGIQPYEQYF.

The V gene is TRBV6-5, the J gene TRBJ1-5, with 8 bases fitting TRBD1. CDR1 MNHEY and CDR2 SVGAGI come from the germline V gene. The CDR3 has 14 residues. With 5 bases clipped from V and 2 bases from J, the junction kept 2 bases outside the gene matches. The CDR3 coding sequence is TGTGCCAGCAGTCCGGACAGGGGCAATCAGCCCCAGCATTTT. As protein: CASSPDRGNQPQHF.

This chain uses TRBV6-5 with TRBJ2-7; TRBD1 might be the D (6 bases). CDR1 and CDR2 from the germline V gene are MNHEY and SVGAGI. The CDR3 length is 14 residues. Trimming cost V 2 bases and J 5 bases, with 13 bases left between them. This CDR3 reads CASSYTRTADEQYF. The CDR3 DNA follows: TGTGCCAGCAGTTACACAAGGACAGCGGACGAGCAGTACTTC.

This clone was detected once. The DNA for the CDR3 is TGTGCCGTACCCCGACTAGCTCGGGAGATCACAGATACGCAGTATTTT. Protein: CAVPRLAREITDTQYF. V is TRBV7-9 and J is TRBJ2-3; 7 bases line up with TRBD2. The V gene end was trimmed by 11 bases and the J gene end by 2 bases; junction bases not matched to a gene: 16. The CDR3 runs 16 residues. CDR1 and CDR2 (germline): SEHNR, FQNEAQ (reference sequence).

This chain joins TRBV7-8 and TRBJ2-7, with D possibly being TRBD1 (6 bases). CDR1 SGHVS and CDR2 FQNEAQ come from the germline V gene. With 3 bases removed from V and 6 bases from J, the gap between germline ends came to 15 bases. The CDR3 runs 14 residues. The CDR3 DNA sequence: TGTGCCAGCAGCTTGCCGGGACACGGGCTCGAGCAGTACTTC. Its translation: CASSLPGHGLEQYF.

The chain couples TRBV10-3 to TRBJ2-7; 11 bases are shared with TRBD2. V lost 3 bases and J lost 1; bases outside the gene matches: 2. Germline V gives CDR1 ENHRY, CDR2 SYGVKD. This CDR3 is 15 amino acids long. The CDR3 DNA reads as TGTGCCATCAGTGAAGGGACTAGCGGTTCCTACGAGCAGTACGTC. Its translation: CAISEGTSGSYEQYV.

This clone was counted at least ten times. The chain recombines TRBV11-2 with TRBJ2-1; perhaps TRBD2 as D (6 bases). The ends were cut back, 1 base at V and 8 bases at J, with 12 bases in the middle. CDR3 length: 14 residues. Germline V gene sequence: CDR1 SGHAT, CDR2 FQNNGV. The CDR3 DNA follows: TGTGCCAGCAGCTTAGTCCGGGACTGGGATGAGCAGTTCTTC. Protein: CASSLVRDWDEQFF.

A few counts support this clone. The chain couples TRBV12-5 to TRBJ1-1; D is unresolved. Germline CDR1 is LGHNT and CDR2 is FRNRAP. Between the trimmed V and J ends, which lost 8 bases and 0 bases, there was a span of 10 bases. CDR3 length: 13 amino acids. In DNA, the CDR3 is TGTGCTAGTCGTTCCGGTATGAACACTGAAGCTTTCTTT. It codes for CASRSGMNTEAFF.

This chain uses TRBV21-1 with TRBJ2-7; the table's D call of TRBD1 was not tested on the DNA. TRBV21-1 is marked as a pseudogene. The CDR3 is 12 amino acids. CDR3 coding DNA: TGTGCCAGCCTCAGGGGTTCCTACGAGCAGTACGTC. Its translation: CASLRGSYEQYV.

The rearrangement joins TRBV28 to TRBJ1-1; D is undetermined. Trimming pared 3 bases from V and 2 bases from J, leaving 10 bases between. Germline values: CDR1 MDHEN, CDR2 SYDVKM. This CDR3 comprises 14 residues. The CDR3 here is CASSLAQQNTEAFF. CDR3 coding DNA: TGTGCCAGCAGTTTGGCGCAGCAAAACACTGAAGCTTTCTTT.